This T cell receptor (beta chain) was identified during a study of spatial heterogeneity in lung cancer. At the level of the study: Alpha-chain sequences were consistently detected in smaller numbers than beta-chain sequences.

The time point is: sample taken at primary tumor resection. Sequencing covered unsorted whole RNA taken from tumor, nontumor lung or frozen PBMC. There were approximately 69 donors, all of them untreated patients with early-stage non-small cell lung cancer. On each TCR cDNA molecule, a unique molecular identifier was present. TCRdb redid the calling of the 5' RACE reads with MiXCR, one entry per CDR3 protein. The top ten hold around 49% of the sample, which has 7,500 to 8,000 distinct CDR3 sequences, over 7.5% seen once. This clonotype was observed at least ten times. Antigen unknown. This beta chain represents an off-target read in a library built for alpha chains; its size is of limited meaning. General study points: The study found ubiquitous expanded tumor TCRs in blood more at resection than follow-up.

The CDR3 consists of 15 residues. V lost 2 bases to trimming and J lost 3 bases, with 14 bases between them. CDR1 and CDR2 from the germline V gene are SGHRS and YFSETQ. This receptor was identified in a male donor with early-stage non-small cell lung cancer. The V call is TRBV5-1, the J call TRBJ1-2; D is perhaps TRBD1 (5 bases). The specimen comprised PBMCs, sampled at surgery. CDR3 protein: CASSFDSGADYGYTF. CDR3 nucleotide sequence: TGCGCCAGCAGCTTCGACAGCGGAGCTGACTATGGCTACACCTTC. Supplemented by reference TRBV5-1 and TRBJ1-2, the full variable domain reads KAGVTQTPRYLIKTRGQQVTLSCSPISGHRSVSWYQQTPGQGLQFLFEYFSETQRNKGNFPGRFSGRQFSNSRSEMNVSTLELGDSALYLCASSFDSGADYGYTFGSGTRLTVV.